This TCR beta chain was identified during a study of memory CD4+ T cells and cytomegalovirus serostatus. TCRdb's table, derived via immunoSEQ multiplex PCR, lists solely in-frame clones and lacks some. The sample contains 46,000 or so clones, around 78% of which appear only once. The sort gate was single viable CD3+CD4+CD8-CD45RO+ cells for memory CD4+ T cells. This clone has a single count. The antigen remains unidentified. Study-wide findings and caveats: Repertoires predicted CMV serostatus with median bootstrapped AUC of around 0.96.

The source is an adult in good health and CMV-seronegative. The sample was memory CD4+ T cells from blood.

CDR3 amino acids: CASRSGGPQFSYNSPLHF. The CDR3 coding sequence is TGTGCCAGCAGGTCAGGGGGCCCGCAGTTCTCCTATAATTCACCCCTCCACTTT. The V call is TRBV28, the J call TRBJ1-6, with 8 positions matching TRBD1. CDR1 and CDR2 (germline): MDHEN, SYDVKM. Losses at the gene ends were 6 bases for V and 0 bases for J; bases not matched to a gene: 10. CDR3 size: 18 residues.